This TCR beta chain was recovered during a study of tumor and adjacent non-tumor tissue in lung cancer. RNA was extracted from bulk tissue without any cell sorting. This non-tumor lung sample came from over 3 cm beyond the tumor edge. This CDR3 has 16 residues. Germline CDR1 is MNHEY and CDR2 is SVGAGI. A modified ARM-PCR protocol with three rounds of nested PCR amplified TCRbeta. TCRdb re-called the multiplex PCR reads through MiXCR, storing one row per CDR3 protein. The sample lists 75,000 to 95,000 distinct CDR3 sequences, 75% to 85% occurring once. This clonotype was seen only once. The junction does not match germline at one end; this may be a read error.

This chain joins TRBV6-5 and TRBJ1-2, with 7 positions matching TRBD1. The TCR originated in a woman in her 50s with non-small cell lung cancer. The sample comprised distant non-tumor lung tissue. The CDR3 loop is CASSSGGDSPTYGYPF. DNA for the CDR3: TGTGCCAGCAGTTCAGGGGGGGACAGCCCTACCTATGGCTACCCCTTC.